A single T cell receptor beta chain is shown here with its context. Its antigen is not identified. This sample was included in a study of shared clonotypes between healthy human individuals. Study in general: Serving as donors were two women and a few men, whose ages spanned 18 to 49.

The protocol was immunoSEQ multiplex PCR, while the TCRdb copy is restricted to in-frame clones and leaves out a portion. The sample contains more than 2 million clones, 80% to 95% of which appear only once. Study-level results: About 5.2% was the fraction of naive CD4 clonotypes found shared across a few donors. Larger estimated richness was generally seen in naive subsets than in memory subsets.

The CDR3 runs to 16 residues. Germline CDR1 is MNHEY and CDR2 is SMNVEV (reference sequence). J lost 5 bases, V lost 3 bases, and 6 bases had no gene match. Naive-designated CD8 cells lacked CD45RO, were positively enriched for CCR7, and omitted terminally differentiated effector memory CD45RA+ cells. All donors qualified as healthy HIV-negative adults and had experienced no recent acute infections or vaccinations. Sequenced material: naive CD8+ T cells from PBMCs. The TCR comes from a man aged 18-30 years in good health. Some clones in this sample may be carry-over from other donors' samples. The chain employs TRBV27 and TRBJ2-1; 11 nucleotides match TRBD2. The CDR3 DNA is TGTGCCAGCAGTTTCGTTCTAGCGGGAGGACACAATGAGCAGTTCTTC. Translation gives CASSFVLAGGHNEQFF.